This entry lists 7 T cell receptor beta chains sequenced from one sample in a study of cytomegalovirus exposure and HLA in healthy donors. 60 Vbeta and 13 Jbeta primers were used in PCR. Clones were sequenced by immunoSEQ multiplex PCR, and TCRdb holds only the in-frame ones, with some missing. The table has 150,000 to 160,000 clones, roughly 80% seen once. Sequencing used PBMCs. The receptors shown here come from a woman in her thirties or forties in good health and CMV-seronegative.

V usage is TRBV18 and J usage is TRBJ1-1; no reliable D call. Germline V gene data show CDR1 as KGHSH and CDR2 as LQKENI. Trimming stripped 1 base from V and 4 bases from J, with 19 bases between. This CDR3 region has 17 residues. The CDR3 bases are TGTGCCAGCTCACCACGTGGGGTGGGCCTAGGAGGCACTGAAGCTTTCTTT. This encodes CASSPRGVGLGGTEAFF.

The genes are TRBV5-4 and TRBJ1-2; 7 positions match TRBD1. The CDR3 is 14 amino acids. Germline loops: CDR1 SGHNT, CDR2 YYREEE (reference sequence). Trimming removed 3 bases from V and 5 bases from J; junction bases left unmatched: 7. The CDR3 DNA follows: TGTGCCAGCAGCTCCCGGGACAGTAATTATGGCTACACCTTC. Amino acids: CASSSRDSNYGYTF.

The count of this clone is one. The rearrangement uses TRBV2 and TRBJ2-3; unclear D gene. From germline, CDR1 is SNHLY and CDR2 FYNNEI. CDR3 length: 13 amino acids. V shed 6 bases and J shed 3 bases, with 10 bases lying between them. The CDR3 region is CASSPTLTDTQYF. The CDR3 coding sequence is TGTGCCAGCAGCCCTACCCTTACAGATACGCAGTATTTT.

This chain joins TRBV15 and TRBJ1-4; TRBD1 might be the D (5 bases). V shed 4 bases and J shed 4 bases, with 13 bases lying between them. Germline V gene data show CDR1 as LNHNV and CDR2 as YYDKDF (reference sequence). This CDR3 is 15 amino acids long. This CDR3 is CATSTPTASNEKLFF. As DNA, the CDR3 is TGTGCCACCAGCACGCCGACAGCGAGTAATGAAAAACTGTTTTTT.

The chain is built from TRBV2 and TRBJ2-5; D is unresolved. The ends were cut back, 4 bases at V and 6 bases at J, with 15 bases in the middle. The CDR3 spans 14 residues. Germline CDR1 SNHLY, CDR2 FYNNEI. Here the CDR3 DNA reads TGTGCCAGCAGTGCTCCTAGGCCTAGGAAGACCCAGTACTTC. Its protein is CASSAPRPRKTQYF.

The V gene is TRBV6-1, the J gene TRBJ1-2; the D is unclear. Germline lookup yields CDR1 MNHNS and CDR2 SASEGT. The CDR3 runs 13 residues. V was trimmed by 6 bases and J by 5 bases, leaving 13 bases between them. The CDR3 loop is CASRKPGMYGYTF. The CDR3 DNA reads as TGTGCCAGCAGAAAACCCGGGATGTATGGCTACACCTTC.

The gene calls are TRBV7-6 and TRBJ1-5; D is possibly TRBD1 (5 bases). Per germline, CDR1 SGHVS and CDR2 FNYEAQ. V gave up 4 bases and J gave up 4 bases, with 8 bases separating them. The CDR3 covers 13 residues. CDR3 DNA: TGTGCCAGCAGCTCCAGGGTAAATCAGCCCCAGCATTTT. It specifies CASSSRVNQPQHF.